Listed below are T cell receptor beta chains from one sample, sequenced in a study of long-term antiretroviral therapy in people with HIV. Clones were read by immunoSEQ multiplex PCR, and TCRdb kept only the in-frame ones, dropping some. There are 15,000 or so clones in the sample; roughly 80% occur only once, and approximately 16% lies in the top ten. This specimen consisted of unsorted PBMCs, obtained 1.8 years before starting antiretroviral therapy. These receptors were collected from a woman in her forties with HIV. Each CDR3 is given with its conserved first and last residue. D genes are given only for firm matches. Clone size is stated in some rows and not others, as once, few, many or a class when expanded.

>NA|TRBV5-6|TRBJ2-3|NA
CASSSYTDTQYF
TGTGCCAGCAGCTCCTACACAGATACGCAGTATTTT
>NA|TRBV27|TRBJ2-2|TRBD2
CASGRVTSVNTGELFF
TGTGCCAGCGGTAGAGTGACTAGCGTGAACACCGGGGAGCTGTTTTTT
>NA|TRBV4-2|TRBJ2-1|TRBD2
CASSQGTGGPNEQFF
TGTGCCAGCAGCCAAGGTACGGGAGGGCCGAATGAGCAGTTCTTC
>NA|TRBV5-1|TRBJ2-1|NA
CASSLGTASYNEQFF
TGCGCCAGCAGCCTTGGGACGGCGTCCTACAATGAGCAGTTCTTC
>NA|TRBV5-4|TRBJ2-3|TRBD2
CATGLAGPTDTQYF
TGTGCCACGGGACTAGCGGGACCCACAGATACGCAGTATTTT
>NA|TRBV5-8|TRBJ1-5|TRBD1
CASSRGTGDPQHF
TGTGCCAGCAGCCGGGGGACAGGGGACCCCCAGCATTTT
>once|TRBV28|TRBJ1-2|TRBD1
CASSLDRVFGGYTF
TGTGCCAGCAGTTTAGACAGGGTATTTGGTGGCTACACCTTC
>NA|TRBV7-9|TRBJ1-1|TRBD1
CASSLITGAKNTEAFF
TGTGCCAGCAGCTTAATAACAGGGGCGAAGAACACTGAAGCTTTCTTT
>NA|TRBV5-4|TRBJ2-7|NA
CASSLGSGDIYEQYF
TGTGCCAGCAGCTTGGGGTCGGGTGATATCTACGAGCAGTACTTC
>NA|TRBV4-1|TRBJ2-7|NA
CASSHRAPAGEQYF
TGCGCCAGCAGCCACCGGGCCCCCGCCGGCGAGCAGTACTTC
>NA|TRBV6-4|TRBJ2-1|TRBD2
CASSRLAGDYNEQFF
TGTGCCAGCAGCCGACTAGCGGGAGACTACAATGAGCAGTTCTTC
>NA|TRBV15|TRBJ2-1|NA
CATSREGTGVYNEQFF
TGTGCCACCAGCAGAGAGGGGACGGGAGTATACAATGAGCAGTTCTTC
>NA|TRBV28|TRBJ2-2|TRBD2
CASSPGREGPGELFF
TGTGCCAGCAGTCCCGGGCGGGAGGGCCCCGGGGAGCTGTTTTTT
>NA|TRBV6-6|TRBJ2-5|NA
CASSPDQETQYF
TGTGCCAGCAGTCCGGACCAAGAGACCCAGTACTTC
>NA|TRBV6-4|TRBJ2-7|NA
CARTRSLAHHSYEQYF
TGTGCCCGGACCCGTTCTCTAGCGCACCACTCCTACGAGCAGTACTTC
>NA|TRBV7-2|TRBJ2-1|TRBD1
CASSWRQGSGEQFF
TGTGCCAGCAGCTGGAGACAGGGGAGTGGTGAGCAGTTCTTC
>few|TRBV5-6|TRBJ1-4|NA
CASSNSLRGQSEKLFF
TGTGCCAGCAGCAATAGCCTACGGGGACAAAGTGAAAAACTGTTTTTT
>NA|TRBV7-2|TRBJ2-7|TRBD2
CASSSRGLAGGTPYEQYF
TGTGCCAGCAGCTCACGGGGACTAGCGGGAGGGACCCCCTACGAGCAGTACTTC
>few|TRBV2|TRBJ2-7|NA
CASSEGPPVVGNHEQYF
TGTGCCAGCAGTGAGGGCCCGCCGGTGGTTGGGAACCACGAGCAGTACTTC
>once|TRBV28|TRBJ2-7|NA
CASSLQGYEQYF
TGTGCCAGCAGTTTGCAGGGTTACGAGCAGTACTTC
>NA|TRBV19|TRBJ1-5|TRBD1
CASKGAPEGPQHF
TGTGCCAGTAAGGGGGCACCCGAAGGGCCCCAGCATTTT
>few|TRBV7-7|TRBJ2-2|NA
CASSPGGELFF
TGTGCTAGCAGTCCCGGCGGGGAGCTGTTTTTT
>NA|TRBV6-4|TRBJ2-3|NA
CASSAQPASGTDTQYF
TGTGCCAGCAGTGCCCAGCCAGCTTCGGGCACAGATACGCAGTATTTT
>NA|TRBV30|TRBJ1-1|NA
CAWSRDLSSEAFF
TGTGCCTGGAGTAGGGACCTCAGCTCTGAAGCTTTCTTT
>NA|TRBV21-1|TRBJ2-1|NA
CASSKRNTNEQFF
TGTGCCAGCAGCAAGAGGAACACCAATGAGCAGTTCTTC
>NA|TRBV10-3|TRBJ2-1|TRBD2
CAISAPGLAGADEQFF
TGTGCCATCAGTGCCCCGGGACTAGCGGGAGCGGATGAGCAGTTCTTC
>few|TRBV11-2|TRBJ2-7|NA
CASTLSTGAYEQYF
TGTGCCAGCACCCTCTCTACGGGAGCCTACGAGCAGTACTTC
>NA|TRBV14|TRBJ1-2|NA
CASSQDMSYGYTF
TGTGCCAGCAGCCAAGATATGAGTTATGGCTACACCTTC
>NA|TRBV5-1|TRBJ1-3|NA
CASSLDRFGNTIYF
TGCGCCAGCAGCCTAGACAGGTTTGGAAACACCATATATTTT
>NA|TRBV2|TRBJ2-3|NA
CASGVTGPTDTQYF
TGTGCCAGCGGGGTCACAGGGCCCACAGATACGCAGTATTTT
>NA|TRBV10-3|TRBJ2-3|NA
CAISESRTGRADTQYF
TGTGCCATCAGTGAGTCGAGGACAGGGAGGGCAGATACGCAGTATTTT
>NA|TRBV30|TRBJ1-5|NA
CAWRNQPQHF
TGTGCCTGGAGAAATCAGCCCCAGCATTTT
>NA|TRBV28|TRBJ2-5|NA
CASSYLMGMGETQYF
TGTGCCAGCAGTTATCTGATGGGGATGGGGGAGACCCAGTACTTC
>NA|TRBV4-2|TRBJ2-3|TRBD2
CASSQDWSGGTSTDTQYF
TGTGCCAGCAGCCAAGATTGGTCGGGGGGAACTAGCACAGATACGCAGTATTTT
>once|TRBV5-1|TRBJ2-5|NA
CASSSRPGTTQETQYF
TGCGCCAGCAGCTCCAGGCCCGGTACGACACAAGAGACCCAGTACTTC
>NA|TRBV19|TRBJ1-2|TRBD1
CASSISAGGANYGYTF
TGTGCCAGTAGTATATCCGCAGGGGGCGCGAATTATGGCTACACCTTC